This TCR beta chain originates from a study of blood T cell repertoires in COVID-19. Study-level background: The study drew acute and convalescent COVID-19 samples from the United States, Italy and Spain. The cDNA or gDNA used as material had been derived from T cells, B-cell-depleted T cells, or PBMCs.

Original methodology: By means of reference gene primer amplification, nucleated cell counts were estimated. Profiling relied on immunoSEQ multiplex PCR, and the TCRdb table lists in-frame clones only, not all of them. V, J and clone size derive from that table, while D and trimming were established from the DNA sequence. The table records about 200,000 clones, 84% of them present only once. Trimming left V 3 bases short and J 7 bases short, with 7 bases between. Germline V gene lookup returns CDR1 SEHNR and CDR2 FQNEAQ (reference sequence). The CDR3 totals 12 residues. Sequenced input: peripheral blood. The V call is TRBV7-9, the J call TRBJ2-1; D is uncertain. The sequence came from a human donor in a cohort sampled during active COVID-19. Here the CDR3 reads CASSFTVNEQFF. CDR3 DNA sequence: TGTGCCAGCAGCTTCACAGTTAATGAGCAGTTCTTC.